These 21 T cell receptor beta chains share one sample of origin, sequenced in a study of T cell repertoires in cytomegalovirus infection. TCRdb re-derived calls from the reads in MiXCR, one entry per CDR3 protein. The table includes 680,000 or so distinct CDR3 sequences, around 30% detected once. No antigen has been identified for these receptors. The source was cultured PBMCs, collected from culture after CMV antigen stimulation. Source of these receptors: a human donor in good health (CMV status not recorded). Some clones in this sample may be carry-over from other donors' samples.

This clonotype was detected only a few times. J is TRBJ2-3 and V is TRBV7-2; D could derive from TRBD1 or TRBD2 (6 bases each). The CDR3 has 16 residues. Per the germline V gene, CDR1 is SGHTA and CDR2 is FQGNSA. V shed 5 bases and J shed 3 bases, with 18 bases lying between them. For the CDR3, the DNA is TGTGCCAGCAGCCCGGGGGAAGGGGGAGCAACAGATACGCAGTATTTT. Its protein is CASSPGEGGATDTQYF.

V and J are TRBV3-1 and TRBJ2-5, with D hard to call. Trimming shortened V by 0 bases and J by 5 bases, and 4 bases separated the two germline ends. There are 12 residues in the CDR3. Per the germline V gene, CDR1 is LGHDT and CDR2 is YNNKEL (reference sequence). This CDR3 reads CASSQEPETQYF. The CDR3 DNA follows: TGTGCCAGCAGCCAAGAACCGGAGACCCAGTACTTC.

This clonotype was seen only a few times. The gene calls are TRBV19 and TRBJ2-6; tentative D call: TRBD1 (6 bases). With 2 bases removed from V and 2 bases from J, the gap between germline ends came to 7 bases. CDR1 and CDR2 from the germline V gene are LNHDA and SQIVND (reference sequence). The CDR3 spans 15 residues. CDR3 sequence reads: CASSITGPGANVLTF. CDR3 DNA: TGTGCCAGTAGTATAACAGGGCCTGGGGCCAACGTCCTGACTTTC.

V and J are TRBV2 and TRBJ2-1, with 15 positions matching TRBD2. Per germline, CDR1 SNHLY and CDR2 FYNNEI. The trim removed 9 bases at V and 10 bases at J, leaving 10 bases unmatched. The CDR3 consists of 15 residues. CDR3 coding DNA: TGTGCCAGTCACCCGGGACTAGCGGGGGGCTTGGAGCAGTTCTTC. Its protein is CASHPGLAGGLEQFF. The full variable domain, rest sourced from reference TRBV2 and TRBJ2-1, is EPEVTQTPSHQVTQMGQEVILRCVPISNHLYFYWYRQILGQKVEFLVSFYNNEISEKSEIFDDQFSVERPDGSNFTLKIRSTKLEDSAMYFCASHPGLAGGLEQFFGPGTRLTVL.

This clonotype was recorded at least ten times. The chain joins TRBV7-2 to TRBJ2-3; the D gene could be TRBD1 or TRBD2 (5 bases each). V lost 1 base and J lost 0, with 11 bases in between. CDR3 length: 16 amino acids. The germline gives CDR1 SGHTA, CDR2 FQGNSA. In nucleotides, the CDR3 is TGTGCCAGCAGCTTAGTTTGGGGGAGTAGCACAGATACGCAGTATTTT. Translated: CASSLVWGSSTDTQYF.

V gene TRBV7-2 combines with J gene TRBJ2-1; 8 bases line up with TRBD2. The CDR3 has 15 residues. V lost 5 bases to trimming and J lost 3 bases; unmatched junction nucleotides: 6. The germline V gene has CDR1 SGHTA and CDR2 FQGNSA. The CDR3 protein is CASSQTSGDYNEQFF. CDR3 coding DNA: TGTGCCAGCAGCCAAACTAGCGGAGACTACAATGAGCAGTTCTTC.

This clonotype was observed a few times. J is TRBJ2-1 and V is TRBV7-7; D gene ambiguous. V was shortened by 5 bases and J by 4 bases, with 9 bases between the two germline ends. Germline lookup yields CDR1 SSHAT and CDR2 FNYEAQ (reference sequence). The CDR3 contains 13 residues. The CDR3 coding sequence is TGTGCCAGCAGCCGCTCCGATTACAATGAGCAGTTCTTC. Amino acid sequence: CASSRSDYNEQFF.

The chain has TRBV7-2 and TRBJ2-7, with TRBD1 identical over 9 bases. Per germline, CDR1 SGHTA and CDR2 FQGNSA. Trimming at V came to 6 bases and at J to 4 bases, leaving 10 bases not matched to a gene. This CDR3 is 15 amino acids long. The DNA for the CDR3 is TGTGCCAGCAGACTTGACAGGGGGAATAAATACGAGCAGTACTTC. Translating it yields CASRLDRGNKYEQYF.

The CDR3 DNA reads TGCAGTGCTAAGGGACAGAGCAATCAGCCCCAGCATTTT. It yields the protein CSAKGQSNQPQHF. The chain employs TRBV20-1 and TRBJ1-5; 7 bases align to TRBD1. This CDR3 is built from 13 residues. The junction had 1 base not matched to a gene; V was cut back by 4 bases and J by 1 base. Germline values: CDR1 DFQATT, CDR2 SNEGSKA (reference sequence).

The CDR3 protein is CASYSPGANVLTF. CDR3 in DNA: TGTGCCAGCTACTCGCCTGGGGCCAACGTCCTGACTTTC. The chain links TRBV6-2 or TRBV6-3 to TRBJ2-6, with D unresolved. V lost 8 bases to trimming and J lost 2 bases, with 7 bases between them. CDR1 is MNHEY, CDR2 SVGEGT, per germline. The CDR3 runs 13 residues.

CDR3 nucleotide sequence: TGTGCCAGCAGCGTATACCGAACTAGCACAGATACGCAGTATTTT. Translation gives CASSVYRTSTDTQYF. The chain joins TRBV7-2 to TRBJ2-3; D unresolved. The CDR3 totals 15 residues. Germline V gene lookup returns CDR1 SGHTA and CDR2 FQGNSA. With 5 bases removed from V and 0 bases from J, the gap between germline ends came to 12 bases.

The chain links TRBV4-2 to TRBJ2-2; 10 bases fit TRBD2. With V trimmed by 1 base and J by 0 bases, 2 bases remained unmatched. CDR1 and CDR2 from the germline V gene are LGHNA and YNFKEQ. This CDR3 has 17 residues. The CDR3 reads CASSQVLAGANTGELFF. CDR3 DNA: TGTGCCAGCAGCCAAGTTCTAGCGGGGGCGAACACCGGGGAGCTGTTTTTT.

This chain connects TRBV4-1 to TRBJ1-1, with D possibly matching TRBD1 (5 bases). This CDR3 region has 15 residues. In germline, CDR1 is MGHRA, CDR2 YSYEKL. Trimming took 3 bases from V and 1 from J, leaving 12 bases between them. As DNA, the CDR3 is TGCGCCAGCAGCCAGAGGACGGGGGGGAACACTGAAGCTTTCTTT. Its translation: CASSQRTGGNTEAFF.

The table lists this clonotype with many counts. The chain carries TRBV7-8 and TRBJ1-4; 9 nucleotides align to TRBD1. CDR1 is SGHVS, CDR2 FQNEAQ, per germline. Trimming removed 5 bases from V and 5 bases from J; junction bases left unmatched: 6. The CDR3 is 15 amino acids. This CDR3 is CASSPTGTGNEKLFF. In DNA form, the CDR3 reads TGTGCCAGCAGCCCCACCGGGACAGGGAATGAAAAACTGTTTTTT.

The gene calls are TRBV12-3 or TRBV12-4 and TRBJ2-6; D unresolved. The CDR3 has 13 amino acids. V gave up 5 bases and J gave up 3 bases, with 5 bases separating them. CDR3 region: CASSRYGANVLTF. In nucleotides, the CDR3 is TGTGCCAGCAGTCGATATGGGGCCAACGTCCTGACTTTC.

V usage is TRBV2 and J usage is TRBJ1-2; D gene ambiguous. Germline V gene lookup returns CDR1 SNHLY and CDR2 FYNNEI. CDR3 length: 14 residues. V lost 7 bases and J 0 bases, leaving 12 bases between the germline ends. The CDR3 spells CASNGRLANYGYTF. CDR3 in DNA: TGTGCCAGCAACGGACGGCTAGCTAACTATGGCTACACCTTC.

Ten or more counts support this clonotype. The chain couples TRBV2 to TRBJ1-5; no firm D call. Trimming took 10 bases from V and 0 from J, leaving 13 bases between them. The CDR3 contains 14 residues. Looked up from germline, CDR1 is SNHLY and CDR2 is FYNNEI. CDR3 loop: CATSYTHSNQPQHF. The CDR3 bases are TGTGCCACCTCTTATACGCATAGCAATCAGCCCCAGCATTTT. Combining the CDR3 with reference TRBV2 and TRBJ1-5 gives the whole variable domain EPEVTQTPSHQVTQMGQEVILRCVPISNHLYFYWYRQILGQKVEFLVSFYNNEISEKSEIFDDQFSVERPDGSNFTLKIRSTKLEDSAMYFCATSYTHSNQPQHFGDGTRLSIL.

In DNA form, the CDR3 reads TGCGCCAGCAGCCAAGGGCGGGTTGGTGCCGGGGAGCTGTTTTTT. It codes for CASSQGRVGAGELFF. The chain recombines TRBV4-1 with TRBJ2-2; D perhaps matches TRBD2 (5 bases). The CDR3 covers 15 residues. The germline V gene has CDR1 MGHRA and CDR2 YSYEKL. V was clipped by 1 base and J by 6 bases, with 12 bases between them.

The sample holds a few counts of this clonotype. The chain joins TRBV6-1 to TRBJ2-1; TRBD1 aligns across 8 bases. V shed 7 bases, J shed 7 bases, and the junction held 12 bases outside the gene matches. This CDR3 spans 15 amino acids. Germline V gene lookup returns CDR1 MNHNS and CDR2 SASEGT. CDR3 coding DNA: TGTGCCAGCACATTACAGGGGGTTATTTGGAATGAGCAGTTCTTC. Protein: CASTLQGVIWNEQFF.

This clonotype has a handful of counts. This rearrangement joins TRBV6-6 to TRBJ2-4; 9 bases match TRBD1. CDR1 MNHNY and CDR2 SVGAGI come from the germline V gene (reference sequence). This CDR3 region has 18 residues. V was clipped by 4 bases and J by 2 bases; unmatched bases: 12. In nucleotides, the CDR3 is TGTGCCAGCAGTTTCACCTCCGGGACAGGGAGGACCAAAAACATTCAGTACTTC. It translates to CASSFTSGTGRTKNIQYF.

CDR3 protein: CASLSGAGGTQPQHF. The DNA for the CDR3 is TGTGCCAGCCTCTCGGGGGCAGGGGGTACTCAGCCCCAGCATTTT. The rearrangement links TRBV19 to TRBJ1-5; 7 positions agree with TRBD1. V lost 9 bases and J lost 6; bases outside the gene matches: 14. CDR1 LNHDA and CDR2 SQIVND come from the germline V gene (reference sequence). This CDR3 is built from 15 residues.